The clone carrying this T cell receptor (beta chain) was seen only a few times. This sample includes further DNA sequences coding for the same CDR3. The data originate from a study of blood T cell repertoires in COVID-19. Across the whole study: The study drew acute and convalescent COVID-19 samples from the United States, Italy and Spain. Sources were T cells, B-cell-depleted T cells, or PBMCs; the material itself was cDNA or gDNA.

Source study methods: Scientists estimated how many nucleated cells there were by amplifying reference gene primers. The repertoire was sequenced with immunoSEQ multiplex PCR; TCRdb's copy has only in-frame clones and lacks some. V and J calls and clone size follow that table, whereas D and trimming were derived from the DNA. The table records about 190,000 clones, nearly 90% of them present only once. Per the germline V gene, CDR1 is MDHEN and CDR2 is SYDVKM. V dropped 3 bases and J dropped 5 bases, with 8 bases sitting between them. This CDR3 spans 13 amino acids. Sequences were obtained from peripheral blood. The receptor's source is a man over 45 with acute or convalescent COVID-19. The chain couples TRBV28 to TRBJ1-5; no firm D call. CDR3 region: CASSFFGDQPQHF. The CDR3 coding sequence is TGTGCCAGCAGTTTTTTCGGGGATCAGCCCCAGCATTTT.